This T cell receptor (beta chain) was captured by sequencing in a study of blood T cells in healthy people across ages. Sample-barcoded 5' priming and a J-beta primer mix drove a second PCR of roughly 6 to 12 cycles. TCRdb passed the 5' RACE reads through MiXCR, listing each CDR3 protein once. The sample includes 1.5 million to 2 million distinct CDR3 sequences, roughly 32% of them seen just once. As regards this clonotype: Antigen specificity is unknown.

Whole-study findings and limits: It was the long-lived donors that had more naive CD4+ cells and higher diversity than aged donors.

V dropped 5 bases and J dropped 1 base, with 20 bases sitting between them. The germline CDR1 and CDR2 sequences are SEHNR and FQNEAQ (reference sequence). The CDR3 length is 17 residues. This TCR came from a woman younger than 45 in good health. The specimen was blood. The chain employs TRBV7-9 and TRBJ1-1, with D maybe TRBD1 (6 bases). The CDR3 protein is CASSAEVGRGANTEAFF. CDR3 bases: TGTGCCAGCAGCGCCGAAGTGGGCAGGGGCGCGAACACTGAAGCTTTCTTT.